The TCR beta chain described here comes from a study of blood T cell repertoires in COVID-19. Measured with immunoSEQ multiplex PCR; TCRdb has only the in-frame clones, and not every one. This sample has 310,000 or so clones, with 87% found just once. The CDR3 has 13 amino acids. Trimming removed 0 bases at V and 7 bases at J, with 9 bases between. In germline, CDR1 is SGHTA, CDR2 FQGNSA. This TCR derives from a woman between 40 and 50 years old who had recovered from COVID-19. The chain recombines TRBV7-2 with TRBJ1-1; D gene unclear. The sequencing sample was made of PBMCs or T cells enriched from blood (not recorded which). CDR3 DNA sequence: TGTGCCAGCAGCTTAGCTGGAGGTAGTGAAGCTTTCTTT. It specifies CASSLAGGSEAFF.